Each of the 9 T cell receptor beta chains below was sequenced from the same sample in a study of vaccination and CD4 T cells after COVID-19. Which antigens these TCRs recognize remains unknown. Cultured CD4+ T cell DNA was sequenced using the Oncomine TCR Beta short-read assay. TCRdb re-called the PCR reads with MiXCR, one entry per CDR3 protein. The table has 10,000 to 15,000 distinct CDR3 sequences, approximately 69% seen once. Specified treatment: approximately nine-day PBMC culture with coronavirus spike peptide pools or control peptides (ViraFEST assay). Sequencing was performed on CD4+ T cells from blood, cultured in vitro. Every receptor here comes from a human donor who had recovered from COVID-19.

CDR3 sequence reads: CASSQGGASRINYGYTF. CDR3 DNA: TGCGCCAGCAGCCAGGGGGGGGCGAGTAGGATTAACTATGGCTACACCTTC. The genes are TRBV4-3 and TRBJ1-2; the D gene is possibly TRBD1 (6 bases). Deletions cut 3 bases from V and 1 base from J, with 18 bases between. The V gene's germline CDR1 is LGHNA and CDR2 YSLEER. The CDR3 has 17 residues.

The J gene is TRBJ1-2, the V gene TRBV28; tentative D call: TRBD1 (5 bases). Germline-derived CDR1 and CDR2 are MDHEN and SYDVKM. The CDR3 is made up of 14 amino acids. V lost 5 bases and J 8 bases, leaving 18 bases between the germline ends. Here the CDR3 reads CASSTLGRAQGYTF. In DNA form, the CDR3 reads TGTGCCAGCAGTACCCTCGGCAGGGCTCAGGGCTACACCTTC.

The chain is built from TRBV21-1 and TRBJ2-1; the listed D gene, TRBD2, was not tested against the DNA. TRBV21-1 is a recognized pseudogene. This CDR3 spans 16 amino acids. The chain's CDR3 is CASSKEGGALYNEQFF. The CDR3 DNA is TGTGCCAGCAGCAAAGAGGGAGGGGCCCTCTACAATGAGCAGTTCTTC.

The chain joins TRBV30 to TRBJ1-6; D is unresolved. Germline V gene data show CDR1 as GTSNPN and CDR2 as SVGIG (reference sequence). The CDR3 is 15 amino acids. V lost 0 bases and J lost 2, with 8 bases in between. CDR3 bases: TGTGCCTGGAGTGTAGGAAGGGCCTATAATTCACCCCTCCACTTT. Amino acid sequence: CAWSVGRAYNSPLHF.

This clonotype was seen only a few times. J is TRBJ2-7 and V is TRBV20-1; no clear D gene. The CDR3 has 14 amino acids. Germline V gene lookup returns CDR1 DFQATT and CDR2 SNEGSKA (reference sequence). Trimming took off 5 bases at V and 0 bases at J, with 14 bases between the two ends. The CDR3 spells CSARTGRTSYEQYF. DNA for the CDR3: TGCAGTGCTCGGACCGGACGGACCTCCTACGAGCAGTACTTC.

This chain uses TRBV7-9 with TRBJ2-4, with D perhaps assigned TRBD1 or TRBD2 (5 bases each). The CDR3 totals 15 residues. Germline V CDR1 and CDR2: SEHNR, FQNEAQ (reference sequence). The V end was cut by 5 bases, the J end by 2 bases, with 13 bases between. The CDR3 nucleotides read TGTGCCAGCAGCCCTTACGGGACGACCAAAAACATTCAGTACTTC. This gives the protein CASSPYGTTKNIQYF.

This clonotype was counted between two and nine times. The rearrangement joins TRBV20-1 to TRBJ2-5, with 9 positions matching TRBD2. V dropped 6 bases and J dropped 4; count of bases not matched to a gene: 12. The germline V gene has CDR1 DFQATT and CDR2 SNEGSKA (reference sequence). The CDR3 is 15 amino acids. The CDR3 DNA follows: TGCAGTGCCCACGGGGCTAGCGGGGATGGAGAGACCCAGTACTTC. Residues: CSAHGASGDGETQYF.

In its sample, this clonotype was seen a few times. The rearrangement joins TRBV11-3 to TRBJ1-5, with D unclear. Germline CDR1 and CDR2: SGHNT and YENEEA. V gave up 2 bases and J gave up 0 bases, with 14 bases separating them. The CDR3 sequence is 17 residues long. CDR3 in DNA: TGTGCCAGCAGCTTAACTTGGTGGGCCGGTAGCAATCAGCCCCAGCATTTT. This codes for CASSLTWWAGSNQPQHF. Full variable domain (missing parts from reference TRBV11-3 and TRBJ1-5): EAGVVQSPRYKIIEKKQPVAFWCNPISGHNTLYWYLQNLGQGPELLIRYENEEAVDDSQLPKDRFSAERLKGVDSTLKIQPAELGDSAVYLCASSLTWWAGSNQPQHFGDGTRLSIL.

V is TRBV19 and J is TRBJ1-5; 7 bases line up with TRBD1. V shed 5 bases and J 4 bases; nucleotides not matched to a gene: 8. Per the germline V gene, CDR1 is LNHDA and CDR2 is SQIVND (reference sequence). The CDR3 loop spans 15 amino acids. CDR3: CASSVKGQANQPQHF. In nucleotides, the CDR3 is TGTGCCAGTAGTGTGAAAGGACAGGCTAATCAGCCCCAGCATTTT.